The TCR beta chain described here comes from a study of regulatory T cells in long-lasting Graves disease. Time point reported: newly diagnosed GD, antithyroid drugs for less than 3 months. The authors made the TCR library using RNA they extracted from PBMCs. Study-level findings and limits: The persistent group shared around 2,600 public clonotypes, more than the roughly 970 shared by new patients.

Arm-PCR of CDR3 regions with iRepertoire HTBI primers generated TCR beta libraries. In TCRdb, the multiplex PCR reads were re-called with MiXCR into one record per CDR3 protein. The table includes about 430,000 distinct CDR3 sequences, 15% detected once. This clonotype was seen a handful of times. Its antigen is currently unknown. The CDR3 sequence is 15 residues long. CDR1 SGHNT and CDR2 YENEEA come from the germline V gene. Trimming took 4 bases from V and 8 from J; bases not matched to a gene: 7. These same records also appear under a second study, on T cells in Graves' hyperthyroidism and ophthalmopathy. That work adds: When ophthalmopathy did not progress within 18 months, Graves' hyperthyroidism was considered stable. Patients with ophthalmopathy were separated from those with stable hyperthyroidism by a 13 V-J model.

Here the sequenced sample was peripheral blood mononuclear cells (PBMCs), taken at new diagnosis, from a patient treated with antithyroid drugs. The clonotype originates from a middle-aged woman with Graves disease. This chain connects TRBV11-3 to TRBJ2-1, with 11 bases aligning to TRBD1. The DNA of the CDR3 is TGTGCCAGCAGCTCCGGGACAGGGGGTTGGGATGAGCAGTTCTTC. Its translation is CASSSGTGGWDEQFF.